This entry lists 4 T cell receptor beta chains sequenced from one sample in a study of cytomegalovirus exposure and HLA in healthy donors. Researchers ran the PCR with 60 Vbeta and 13 Jbeta primers. Profiling relied on immunoSEQ multiplex PCR, and the TCRdb table lists in-frame clones only, not all of them. Found here are about 80,000 clones, roughly 85% of them singletons; the top ten hold 2.5%. Sequencing input: PBMCs. These TCRs come from a man under 40 in good health and CMV-seronegative.

The J gene is TRBJ2-3, the V gene TRBV7-9; D perhaps matches TRBD2 (7 bases). Germline V lookup: CDR1 SEHNR, CDR2 FQNEAQ (reference sequence). This CDR3 region has 17 residues. Trimming removed 1 base at V and 2 bases at J, with 16 bases between. This chain's CDR3 is CASSLGGGRGSTDTQYF. The CDR3 DNA sequence: TGTGCCAGCAGCTTAGGGGGGGGGCGTGGGTCCACAGATACGCAGTATTTT.

This clone appeared a single time. The gene calls are TRBV19 and TRBJ2-2; 9 nucleotides agree with TRBD1. This CDR3 has 15 residues. The V and J ends lost 6 bases and 6 bases, in that order; junction bases with no gene match: 8. CDR1 LNHDA and CDR2 SQIVND come from the germline V gene (reference sequence). The CDR3 reads CASSSLTGGPGELFF. Here the CDR3 DNA reads TGTGCCAGTAGCTCGCTGACAGGGGGTCCCGGGGAGCTGTTTTTT.

This clone was detected only a few times. This chain joins TRBV27 and TRBJ1-6, with D maybe TRBD1 (5 bases). Per the germline V gene, CDR1 is MNHEY and CDR2 is SMNVEV (reference sequence). The germline V and J ends were trimmed by 4 bases and 6 bases, with 16 bases remaining between them. CDR3 length equals 16 residues. This CDR3 is CASSSGGGRLNSPLHF. CDR3 DNA: TGTGCCAGCAGTTCGGGGGGGGGTCGGCTTAATTCACCCCTCCACTTT.

This chain links TRBV6-5 with TRBJ2-6, with D possibly being TRBD1 (6 bases). The CDR3 totals 15 residues. From germline, CDR1 is MNHEY and CDR2 SVGAGI. Trimming stripped 6 bases from V and 2 bases from J, with 11 bases between. CDR3 bases: TGTGCCAGCAGCCTCGACAGGCCTGGGGCCAACGTCCTGACTTTC. As protein: CASSLDRPGANVLTF.